This is a list of T cell receptor beta chains from one sample in a study of CD8 T cells in ankylosing spondylitis. TCRdb analysed the 5' RACE reads with MiXCR anew, one entry per CDR3 protein. The repertoire holds around 430,000 distinct CDR3 sequences, with roughly 15% as singletons. The sequencing input was blood, either unsorted or a sorted T cell fraction (not recorded which). All receptors come from a male donor with ankylosing spondylitis. CDR3s include the opening cysteine and the closing phenylalanine or tryptophan. Fields, in order: J gene, clone size, V gene, D gene, CDR3 protein, CDR3 DNA. The D gene is left open where the match is weak. Clone size is shown for a subset of rows, as once, few, many or a class of expanded clone.

j_gene: TRBJ2-5; abundance: -; v_gene: TRBV28; d_gene: TRBD2; CDR3aa: CASSSLGGLAVGTQYF; CDR3nt: TGTGCCAGCAGTTCCCTTGGGGGACTAGCGGTGGGGACCCAGTACTTC
j_gene: TRBJ2-1; abundance: few; v_gene: TRBV5-1; d_gene: TRBD2; CDR3aa: CASSSGGGPGDEQFF; CDR3nt: TGCGCCAGCAGCTCCGGGGGGGGCCCTGGGGATGAGCAGTTCTTC
j_gene: TRBJ2-5; abundance: -; v_gene: TRBV3-1; d_gene: -; CDR3aa: CASSPWGQETQYF; CDR3nt: TGTGCCAGCAGCCCGTGGGGACAAGAGACCCAGTACTTC
j_gene: TRBJ1-4; abundance: many; v_gene: TRBV12-3/TRBV12-4; d_gene: -; CDR3aa: CASSLAENEKLFF; CDR3nt: TGTGCCAGCAGTTTAGCAGAGAATGAAAAACTGTTTTTT
j_gene: TRBJ2-7; abundance: -; v_gene: TRBV7-8; d_gene: -; CDR3aa: CASSLATAGSSYEQYF; CDR3nt: TGTGCCAGCAGCTTAGCTACGGCAGGCTCTTCCTACGAGCAGTACTTC
j_gene: TRBJ2-3; abundance: -; v_gene: TRBV20-1; d_gene: -; CDR3aa: CSAREGRMDTQYF; CDR3nt: TGCAGTGCTAGAGAAGGGAGAATGGATACGCAGTATTTT
j_gene: TRBJ2-3; abundance: few; v_gene: TRBV5-1; d_gene: -; CDR3aa: CASSSGFTTDTQYF; CDR3nt: TGCGCCAGCAGCTCGGGGTTCACCACAGATACGCAGTATTTT
j_gene: TRBJ2-2; abundance: -; v_gene: TRBV6-4; d_gene: -; CDR3aa: CASSGEFGGELFF; CDR3nt: TGTGCCAGCTCGGGGGAATTCGGCGGGGAGCTGTTTTTT
j_gene: TRBJ1-6; abundance: few; v_gene: TRBV3-1; d_gene: -; CDR3aa: CASSQKGTSSPLHF; CDR3nt: TGTGCCAGCAGCCAGAAAGGGACCAGCTCACCCCTCCACTTT
j_gene: TRBJ1-1; abundance: many; v_gene: TRBV10-3; d_gene: TRBD1; CDR3aa: CAIRGTENTEAFF; CDR3nt: TGTGCCATCAGGGGGACAGAGAACACTGAAGCTTTCTTT
j_gene: TRBJ1-1; abundance: few; v_gene: TRBV7-9; d_gene: -; CDR3aa: CASSPTGTGEAFF; CDR3nt: TGTGCCAGCAGCCCTACAGGAACCGGTGAAGCTTTCTTT
j_gene: TRBJ2-7; abundance: -; v_gene: TRBV28; d_gene: TRBD2; CDR3aa: CASSLTSGRARLGYEQYF; CDR3nt: TGTGCCAGCAGTTTAACTAGCGGGAGGGCCCGGCTGGGATACGAGCAGTACTTC
j_gene: TRBJ2-3; abundance: -; v_gene: TRBV6-2/TRBV6-3; d_gene: -; CDR3aa: CASSYGPAANTQYF; CDR3nt: TGTGCCAGCAGTTACGGCCCCGCTGCCAATACGCAGTATTTT
j_gene: TRBJ2-3; abundance: few; v_gene: TRBV7-3; d_gene: -; CDR3aa: CASSGKGLDTQYF; CDR3nt: TGTGCCAGCAGCGGAAAGGGACTAGATACGCAGTATTTT
j_gene: TRBJ1-6; abundance: many; v_gene: TRBV28; d_gene: -; CDR3aa: CASIQRMDSPLHF; CDR3nt: TGTGCCAGCATTCAAAGGATGGACTCACCCCTCCACTTT
j_gene: TRBJ2-7; abundance: few; v_gene: TRBV30; d_gene: -; CDR3aa: CAWSKGFAYEQYF; CDR3nt: TGTGCCTGGAGTAAGGGATTTGCCTACGAGCAGTACTTC
j_gene: TRBJ2-6; abundance: many; v_gene: TRBV4-1; d_gene: TRBD2; CDR3aa: CASSPTSGNSGANVLTF; CDR3nt: TGCGCCAGCAGCCCGACTAGCGGGAACTCTGGGGCCAACGTCCTGACTTTC
j_gene: TRBJ2-1; abundance: -; v_gene: TRBV20-1; d_gene: -; CDR3aa: CSASGSARGRQFSYNEQFF; CDR3nt: TGCAGTGCTTCAGGATCCGCCCGGGGTCGTCAATTTTCCTACAATGAGCAGTTCTTC
j_gene: TRBJ2-1; abundance: -; v_gene: TRBV7-2; d_gene: TRBD1; CDR3aa: CASSLDRNYNEQFF; CDR3nt: TGTGCCAGCAGCCTGGACAGGAACTACAATGAGCAGTTCTTC
j_gene: TRBJ1-1; abundance: -; v_gene: TRBV5-4; d_gene: -; CDR3aa: CASSISGRGGAFF; CDR3nt: TGTGCCAGCAGCATAAGTGGACGCGGGGGGGCTTTCTTT
j_gene: TRBJ2-7; abundance: -; v_gene: TRBV29-1; d_gene: -; CDR3aa: CSVEPHVNPYEQYF; CDR3nt: TGCAGCGTTGAACCCCACGTGAACCCCTACGAGCAGTACTTC
j_gene: TRBJ2-5; abundance: few; v_gene: TRBV20-1; d_gene: TRBD2; CDR3aa: CSAQRGGSGVSQYF; CDR3nt: TGCAGTGCCCAAAGGGGAGGGAGCGGGGTGTCCCAGTACTTC
j_gene: TRBJ1-3; abundance: few; v_gene: TRBV7-2; d_gene: -; CDR3aa: CASSTRSISGNTIYF; CDR3nt: TGTGCCAGCAGCACTCGGAGCATCTCTGGAAACACCATATATTTT
j_gene: TRBJ2-7; abundance: -; v_gene: TRBV3-1; d_gene: -; CDR3aa: CASSQEVPYEQYF; CDR3nt: TGTGCCAGCAGCCAAGAGGTACCCTACGAGCAGTACTTC
j_gene: TRBJ2-7; abundance: -; v_gene: TRBV29-1; d_gene: -; CDR3aa: CSVWSSASYEQYF; CDR3nt: TGCAGCGTTTGGTCTAGCGCGAGCTACGAGCAGTACTTC
j_gene: TRBJ2-1; abundance: -; v_gene: TRBV6-2/TRBV6-3; d_gene: -; CDR3aa: CASSYGDVSYNEQFF; CDR3nt: TGTGCCAGCAGTTACGGGGATGTCTCCTACAATGAGCAGTTCTTC
j_gene: TRBJ1-1; abundance: many; v_gene: TRBV20-1; d_gene: TRBD1; CDR3aa: CSPNRGTDTEAFF; CDR3nt: TGCAGTCCAAACAGGGGGACTGACACTGAAGCTTTCTTT
j_gene: TRBJ1-1; abundance: few; v_gene: TRBV7-2; d_gene: -; CDR3aa: CASSLRGGIGTEAFF; CDR3nt: TGTGCCAGCAGCTTACGGGGGGGGATAGGCACTGAAGCTTTCTTT
j_gene: TRBJ2-5; abundance: few; v_gene: TRBV20-1; d_gene: TRBD2; CDR3aa: CSARQLNPTSALVAQYF; CDR3nt: TGCAGTGCTAGACAATTGAACCCAACTAGCGCACTAGTGGCCCAGTACTTC
j_gene: TRBJ1-1; abundance: -; v_gene: TRBV13; d_gene: -; CDR3aa: CASRGLQKTEAFF; CDR3nt: TGTGCCAGCAGAGGGTTGCAAAAGACTGAAGCTTTCTTT
j_gene: TRBJ1-2; abundance: few; v_gene: TRBV9; d_gene: -; CDR3aa: CASSVRDTSNYGYTF; CDR3nt: TGTGCCAGCAGCGTACGGGACACCTCTAACTATGGCTACACCTTC
j_gene: TRBJ2-1; abundance: few; v_gene: TRBV6-1; d_gene: -; CDR3aa: CASSRDFSGDNEQFF; CDR3nt: TGTGCCAGCAGCCGCGACTTTTCTGGGGACAATGAGCAGTTCTTC
j_gene: TRBJ2-7; abundance: -; v_gene: TRBV7-9; d_gene: TRBD2; CDR3aa: CASSLVGRGSYEQYF; CDR3nt: TGTGCCAGCAGCTTAGTGGGGCGGGGGTCCTACGAGCAGTACTTC
j_gene: TRBJ1-2; abundance: many; v_gene: TRBV12-3/TRBV12-4; d_gene: -; CDR3aa: CASSRGRRNNYGYTF; CDR3nt: TGTGCCAGCAGTCGCGGGCGTAGGAATAACTATGGCTACACCTTC
j_gene: TRBJ2-7; abundance: few; v_gene: TRBV20-1; d_gene: -; CDR3aa: CTPEGLRDEQYF; CDR3nt: TGCACCCCGGAGGGGCTGAGAGACGAGCAGTACTTC
j_gene: TRBJ2-3; abundance: -; v_gene: TRBV5-1; d_gene: -; CDR3aa: CASSPGQYTSTDTQYF; CDR3nt: TGCGCCAGCAGCCCCGGACAGTATACTAGCACAGATACGCAGTATTTT
j_gene: TRBJ2-3; abundance: -; v_gene: TRBV15; d_gene: TRBD2; CDR3aa: CATSYKLAGDHTQYF; CDR3nt: TGTGCCACCAGCTACAAGCTAGCGGGGGATCATACGCAGTATTTT
j_gene: TRBJ1-2; abundance: few; v_gene: TRBV5-5; d_gene: -; CDR3aa: CASSSVTQFEGYTF; CDR3nt: TGTGCCAGCAGCTCAGTGACCCAGTTCGAGGGCTACACCTTC
j_gene: TRBJ1-5; abundance: many; v_gene: TRBV6-2/TRBV6-3; d_gene: TRBD1; CDR3aa: CASTAGDRGNQPQHF; CDR3nt: TGTGCCAGCACCGCGGGGGACAGGGGCAATCAGCCCCAGCATTTT
j_gene: TRBJ1-6; abundance: few; v_gene: TRBV7-9; d_gene: -; CDR3aa: CASSLRSGSNSPLHF; CDR3nt: TGTGCCAGCAGCTTAAGGTCCGGCTCCAATTCACCCCTCCACTTT
j_gene: TRBJ1-1; abundance: -; v_gene: TRBV7-2; d_gene: -; CDR3aa: CASSLAGGTNTEAFF; CDR3nt: TGTGCCAGCAGCTTAGCGGGGGGGACTAATACTGAAGCTTTCTTT
j_gene: TRBJ2-7; abundance: -; v_gene: TRBV15; d_gene: TRBD1; CDR3aa: CATTGTGREQYF; CDR3nt: TGTGCCACGACCGGGACAGGCAGGGAGCAGTACTTC
j_gene: TRBJ1-2; abundance: -; v_gene: TRBV7-8; d_gene: -; CDR3aa: CASSRGRGSSYGYTF; CDR3nt: TGTGCCAGCAGTCGAGGGAGGGGATCGAGCTATGGCTACACCTTC
j_gene: TRBJ1-3; abundance: few; v_gene: TRBV19; d_gene: TRBD1; CDR3aa: CASSMPGGSSSGNTIYF; CDR3nt: TGTGCCAGTAGTATGCCAGGGGGCTCGAGCTCTGGAAACACCATATATTTT
j_gene: TRBJ2-7; abundance: once; v_gene: TRBV28; d_gene: TRBD2; CDR3aa: CASSQLSGSYEQYF; CDR3nt: TGTGCCAGCAGCCAACTTAGCGGGAGCTACGAGCAGTACTTC
j_gene: TRBJ2-1; abundance: few; v_gene: TRBV6-1; d_gene: TRBD2; CDR3aa: CASKNSGRAFNEQFF; CDR3nt: TGTGCCAGCAAAAATAGCGGGAGGGCTTTCAATGAGCAGTTCTTC
j_gene: TRBJ2-1; abundance: few; v_gene: TRBV7-9; d_gene: TRBD2; CDR3aa: CASSLRRERQFF; CDR3nt: TGTGCCAGCAGCTTACGGCGGGAGCGGCAGTTCTTC
j_gene: TRBJ2-5; abundance: few; v_gene: TRBV25-1; d_gene: TRBD1; CDR3aa: CASSAPGTGKRTQYF; CDR3nt: TGTGCCAGCAGTGCACCCGGGACAGGGAAACGGACCCAGTACTTC
j_gene: TRBJ2-3; abundance: -; v_gene: TRBV18; d_gene: -; CDR3aa: CASSPREGGDTQYF; CDR3nt: TGTGCCAGCTCACCTCGAGAAGGGGGAGATACGCAGTATTTT
j_gene: TRBJ1-2; abundance: once; v_gene: TRBV6-2/TRBV6-3; d_gene: TRBD1; CDR3aa: CASSPDRGRFGYTF; CDR3nt: TGTGCCAGCAGTCCGGACAGGGGGCGGTTCGGCTACACCTTC
j_gene: TRBJ2-1; abundance: -; v_gene: TRBV6-5; d_gene: -; CDR3aa: CASSYSRGYNEQFF; CDR3nt: TGTGCCAGCAGTTACTCGAGAGGTTACAATGAGCAGTTCTTC
j_gene: TRBJ2-1; abundance: -; v_gene: TRBV3-1; d_gene: TRBD2; CDR3aa: CASSQDPLAGVLYNEQFF; CDR3nt: TGTGCCAGCAGCCAAGATCCCCTAGCGGGAGTTCTCTACAATGAGCAGTTCTTC